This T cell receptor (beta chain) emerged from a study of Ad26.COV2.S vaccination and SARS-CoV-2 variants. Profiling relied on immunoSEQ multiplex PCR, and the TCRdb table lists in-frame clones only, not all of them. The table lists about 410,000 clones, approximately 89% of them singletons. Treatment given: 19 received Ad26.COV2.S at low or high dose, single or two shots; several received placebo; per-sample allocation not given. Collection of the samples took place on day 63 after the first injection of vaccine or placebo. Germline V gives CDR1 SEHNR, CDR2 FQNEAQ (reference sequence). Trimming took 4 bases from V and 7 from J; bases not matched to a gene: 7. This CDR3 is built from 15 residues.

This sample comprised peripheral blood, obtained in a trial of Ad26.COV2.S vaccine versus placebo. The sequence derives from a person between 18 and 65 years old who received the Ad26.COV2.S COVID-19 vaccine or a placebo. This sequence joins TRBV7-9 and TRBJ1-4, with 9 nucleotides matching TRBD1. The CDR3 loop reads CASSSGTGLGEKLFF. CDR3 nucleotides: TGTGCCAGCAGCTCCGGGACAGGGTTGGGTGAAAAACTGTTTTTT.